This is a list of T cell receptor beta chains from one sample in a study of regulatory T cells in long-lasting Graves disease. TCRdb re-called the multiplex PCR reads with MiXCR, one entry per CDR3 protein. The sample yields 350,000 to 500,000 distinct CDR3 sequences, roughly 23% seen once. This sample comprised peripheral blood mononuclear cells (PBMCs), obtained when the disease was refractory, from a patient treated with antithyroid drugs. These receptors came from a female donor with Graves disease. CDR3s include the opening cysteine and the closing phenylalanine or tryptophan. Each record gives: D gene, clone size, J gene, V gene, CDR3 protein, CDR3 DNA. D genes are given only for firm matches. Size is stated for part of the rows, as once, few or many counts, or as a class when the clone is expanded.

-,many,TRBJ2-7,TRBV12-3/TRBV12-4,CASSSSSTSEQYF,TGTGCCAGCAGTTCCTCCTCGACTAGCGAGCAGTACTTC
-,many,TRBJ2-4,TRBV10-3,CAISESDPGTAKNIQYF,TGTGCCATCAGTGAGTCAGACCCCGGGACCGCCAAAAACATTCAGTACTTC
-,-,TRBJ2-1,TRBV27,CASSLGGNSYNEQFF,TGTGCCAGCAGTTTAGGCGGGAACTCCTACAATGAGCAGTTCTTC
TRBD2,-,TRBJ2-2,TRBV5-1,CASSLPGLAPGELFF,TGCGCCAGCAGTCTCCCGGGACTAGCTCCTGGGGAGCTGTTTTTT
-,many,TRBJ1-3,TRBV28,CASSYPAHSGNTIYF,TGTGCCAGCAGTTATCCCGCACACTCTGGAAACACCATATATTTT
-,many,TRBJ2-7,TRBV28,CASSSLGGDSYEQYF,TGTGCCAGCAGTTCCCTTGGGGGCGACTCCTACGAGCAGTACTTC
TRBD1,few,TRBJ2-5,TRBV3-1,CASSQERQGARETQYF,TGTGCCAGCAGCCAAGAACGGCAGGGGGCGAGAGAGACCCAGTACTTC
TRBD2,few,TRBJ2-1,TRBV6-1,CASRAEPGLPNNEQFF,TGTGCCAGCAGAGCAGAACCGGGACTACCTAATAATGAGCAGTTCTTC
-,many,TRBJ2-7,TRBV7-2,CASTTTGLAFEQYF,TGTGCCAGCACCACCACGGGGCTAGCGTTCGAGCAGTACTTC
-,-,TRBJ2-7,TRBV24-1,CATSDPRQGGINEQYF,TGTGCCACCAGTGACCCCAGGCAGGGGGGTATCAACGAGCAGTACTTC
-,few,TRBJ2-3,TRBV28,CASSPLAEEDTQYF,TGTGCCAGCAGTCCATTAGCGGAGGAAGATACGCAGTATTTT
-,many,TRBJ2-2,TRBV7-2,CASNSGLDTGELFF,TGTGCCAGCAACAGTGGACTCGACACCGGGGAGCTGTTTTTT
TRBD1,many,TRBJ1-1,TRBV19,CASRGTGWTTGTEAFF,TGTGCCAGTAGGGGGACAGGGTGGACGACGGGGACTGAAGCTTTCTTT
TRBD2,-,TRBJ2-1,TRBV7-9,CASRPTSDEQFF,TGTGCCAGCAGACCTACTAGCGATGAGCAGTTCTTC
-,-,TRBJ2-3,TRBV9,CASSVEAGDQGDTQYF,TGTGCCAGCAGCGTAGAAGCGGGTGACCAAGGAGATACGCAGTATTTT
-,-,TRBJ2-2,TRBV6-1,CASSEGIVNTGELFF,TGTGCCAGCAGTGAGGGGATAGTAAACACCGGGGAGCTGTTTTTT
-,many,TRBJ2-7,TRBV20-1,CSARRGAYEQYF,TGCAGTGCTAGAAGGGGAGCCTACGAGCAGTACTTC
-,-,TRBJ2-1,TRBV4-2,CASSQTAPSGFYNEQFF,TGTGCCAGCAGCCAAACTGCCCCCAGCGGGTTTTACAATGAGCAGTTCTTC
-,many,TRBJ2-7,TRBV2,CASGIGGSYEQYF,TGTGCCAGCGGGATTGGTGGGTCCTACGAGCAGTACTTC
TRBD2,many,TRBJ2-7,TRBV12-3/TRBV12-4,CASSLRLAGGAYEQYF,TGTGCCAGCAGTCTGCGACTAGCGGGAGGAGCCTACGAGCAGTACTTC
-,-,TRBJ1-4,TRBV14,CASSHAGPSTNEKLFF,TGTGCCAGCAGCCACGCCGGGCCCTCAACTAATGAAAAACTGTTTTTT
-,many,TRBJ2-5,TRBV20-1,CSAQAGGGGTQYF,TGCAGTGCCCAGGCCGGGGGAGGCGGGACCCAGTACTTC
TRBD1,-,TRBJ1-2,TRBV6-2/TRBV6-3,CASREGQGPNYGYTF,TGTGCCAGCAGGGAAGGACAGGGCCCAAACTATGGCTACACCTTC
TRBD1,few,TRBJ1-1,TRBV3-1,CASSPGTGGAGRRTEAFF,TGTGCCAGCAGCCCCGGGACAGGGGGCGCCGGGAGGAGGACTGAAGCTTTCTTT
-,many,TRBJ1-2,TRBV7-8,CASSLATTEARYTF,TGTGCCAGCAGCTTAGCGACGACAGAGGCCCGTTACACCTTC
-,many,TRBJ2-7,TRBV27,CASSLSQGYSLYEQYF,TGTGCCAGCAGTTTATCGCAGGGGTATTCCTTATACGAGCAGTACTTC
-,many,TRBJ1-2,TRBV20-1,CSARRGQYNYGYTF,TGCAGTGCTAGACGCGGACAGTACAACTATGGCTACACCTTC
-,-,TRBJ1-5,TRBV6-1,CASSQGTGTGYSNQPQHF,TGTGCCAGCAGTCAGGGGACGGGGACCGGTTATAGCAATCAGCCCCAGCATTTT
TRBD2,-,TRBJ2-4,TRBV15,CATSRDLAGGHRTKSIQYF,TGTGCCACCAGCAGAGACCTAGCGGGAGGGCATCGGACCAAAAGCATTCAGTACTTC
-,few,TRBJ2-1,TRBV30,CAWGYNNEQFF,TGTGCCTGGGGATATAACAATGAGCAGTTCTTC
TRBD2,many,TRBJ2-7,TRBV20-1,CSARSGLAGQYEQYF,TGCAGTGCTAGATCGGGACTAGCGGGACAATACGAGCAGTACTTC
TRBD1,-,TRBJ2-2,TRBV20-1,CRAGQGRTGELFF,TGCAGGGCGGGACAGGGAAGGACCGGGGAGCTGTTTTTT
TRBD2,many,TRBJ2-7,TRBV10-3,CAISAATSAEQYF,TGTGCCATCAGTGCAGCGACTAGCGCCGAGCAGTACTTC
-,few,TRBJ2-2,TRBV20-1,CSAIPLGTGELFF,TGCAGTGCTATTCCACTAGGGACCGGGGAGCTGTTTTTT
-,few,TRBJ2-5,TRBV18,CASSPPGVRETQYF,TGTGCCAGCTCACCACCGGGAGTGAGAGAGACCCAGTACTTC
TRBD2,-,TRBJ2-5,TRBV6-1,CASIPGTSRETQYF,TGTGCCAGCATTCCCGGGACTAGCCGGGAGACCCAGTACTTC
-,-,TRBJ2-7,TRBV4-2,CASSQDVGGSYEQYF,TGTGCCAGCAGCCAAGATGTGGGAGGAAGCTACGAGCAGTACTTC
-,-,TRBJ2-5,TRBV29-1,CSARQEGYSQETQYF,TGCAGCGCCCGACAGGAAGGATATAGCCAAGAGACCCAGTACTTC
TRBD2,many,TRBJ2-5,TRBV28,CASSPGTSFQETQYF,TGTGCCAGCAGCCCCGGGACTAGCTTCCAAGAGACCCAGTACTTC
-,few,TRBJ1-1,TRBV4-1,CASSQGAGPTEAFF,TGCGCCAGCAGCCAAGGTGCGGGTCCCACTGAAGCTTTCTTT
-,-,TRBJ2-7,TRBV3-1,CASSQDEDTNYEQYF,TGTGCCAGCAGCCAAGATGAGGACACCAACTACGAGCAGTACTTC
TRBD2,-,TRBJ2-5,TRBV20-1,CSARGDLAGVEESQYF,TGCAGTGCTAGAGGAGACTTAGCGGGAGTCGAAGAGAGCCAGTACTTC